This T cell receptor (beta chain) was retrieved from a study of T cell responses to AZD1222 COVID-19 vaccine. Background on the study: Analyses pooled second doses at about 4 or about 12 weeks. Findings and caveats of the study: Donors were mostly white British, more females; clonal diversity possibly underestimated. CD4 TCRs associated with vaccination spanned spike, dominating at 160-218 and 743-854.

V dropped 0 bases and J dropped 0 bases, with 6 bases sitting between them. The CDR3 contains 15 residues. Germline CDR1 MGHRA, CDR2 YSYEKL. Worth noting for this clone: Its antigen is as yet unknown.

Some clones are missing from TCRdb's copy, which holds only in-frame ones; the method was immunoSEQ multiplex PCR. The sample consists of 100,000 or so clones, around 90% of them appearing once. The rearrangement joins TRBV4-1 to TRBJ2-1; D is undetermined. The TCR originated in an adult in good health. The sequencing used peripheral blood, collected on day 0 of AZD1222 vaccination. The CDR3 DNA follows: TGCGCCAGCAGCCAAGACACTGTCTCCTACAATGAGCAGTTCTTC. Its translation is CASSQDTVSYNEQFF.